This T cell receptor beta chain was sequenced in a study of T cells in localized non-small cell lung cancer. Findings of the study overall: Researchers found a median approximately 50 of the top 100 tumor clones in adjacent lung. The study found T cell clonality highest in uninvolved adjacent lung, above tumor. A denser population of T cells in blood accompanied longer overall survival.

Germline CDR1 is MNHEY and CDR2 is SVGAGI. V was pared by 7 bases and J by 4 bases, with 16 bases between. This CDR3 has 14 residues. Note on this clone: What it binds is unknown.

Produced via immunoSEQ multiplex PCR; TCRdb's table is partial and in-frame only. The sample holds under 20,000 clones, over 80% seen once. J is TRBJ1-2 and V is TRBV6-5; TRBD1 is a possible D gene (5 bases). This sample comprised peripheral blood, obtained before any cancer treatment. The source of this sequence is an older male donor with stage I squamous cell lung carcinoma. The CDR3 is CASKNLGPGYGYTF. CDR3 in DNA: TGTGCCAGCAAAAATCTGGGACCGGGCTATGGCTACACCTTC.